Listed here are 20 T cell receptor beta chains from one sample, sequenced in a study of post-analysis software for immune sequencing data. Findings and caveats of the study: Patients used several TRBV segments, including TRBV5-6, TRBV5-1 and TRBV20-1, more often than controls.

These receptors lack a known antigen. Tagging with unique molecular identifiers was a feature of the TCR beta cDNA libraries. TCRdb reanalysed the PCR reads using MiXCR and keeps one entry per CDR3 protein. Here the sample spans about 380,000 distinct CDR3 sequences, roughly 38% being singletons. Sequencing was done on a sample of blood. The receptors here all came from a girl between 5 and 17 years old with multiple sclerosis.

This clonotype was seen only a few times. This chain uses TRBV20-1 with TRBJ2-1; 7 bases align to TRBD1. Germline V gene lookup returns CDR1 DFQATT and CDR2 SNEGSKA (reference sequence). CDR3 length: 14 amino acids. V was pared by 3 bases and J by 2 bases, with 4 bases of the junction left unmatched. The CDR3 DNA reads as TGCAGTGCTAGTACCGGGACAGCCTACAATGAGCAGTTCTTC. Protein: CSASTGTAYNEQFF.

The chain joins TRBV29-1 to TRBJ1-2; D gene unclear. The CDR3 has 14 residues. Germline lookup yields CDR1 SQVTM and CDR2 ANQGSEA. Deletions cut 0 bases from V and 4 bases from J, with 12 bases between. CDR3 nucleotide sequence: TGCAGCGTTGAAGAGCGGAGTATGGGCTATGGCTACACCTTC. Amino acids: CSVEERSMGYGYTF.

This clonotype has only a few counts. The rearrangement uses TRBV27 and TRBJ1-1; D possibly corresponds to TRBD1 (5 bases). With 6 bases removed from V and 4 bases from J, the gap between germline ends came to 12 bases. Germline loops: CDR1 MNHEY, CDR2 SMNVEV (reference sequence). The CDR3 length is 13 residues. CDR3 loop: CASRALGATEAFF. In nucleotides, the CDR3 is TGTGCCAGCAGGGCCCTAGGGGCCACTGAAGCTTTCTTT.

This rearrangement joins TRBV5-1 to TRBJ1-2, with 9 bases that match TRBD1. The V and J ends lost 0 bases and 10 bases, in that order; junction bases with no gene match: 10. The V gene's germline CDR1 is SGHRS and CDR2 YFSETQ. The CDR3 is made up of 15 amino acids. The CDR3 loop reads CASSLDPPGTGSYTF. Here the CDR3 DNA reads TGCGCCAGCAGCTTGGATCCCCCCGGGACAGGGTCCTACACCTTC.

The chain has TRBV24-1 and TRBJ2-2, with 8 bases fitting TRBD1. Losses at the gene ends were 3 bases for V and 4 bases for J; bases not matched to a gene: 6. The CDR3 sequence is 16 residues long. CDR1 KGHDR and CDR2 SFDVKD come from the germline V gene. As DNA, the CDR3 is TGTGCCACCAGTGATCGGTCAGGGGGCTCCACCGGGGAGCTGTTTTTT. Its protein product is CATSDRSGGSTGELFF.

CDR3 protein: CSVEVQGARYEQYF. The CDR3 nucleotides read TGCAGCGTTGAAGTGCAGGGGGCTCGATACGAGCAGTACTTC. V gene TRBV29-1 combines with J gene TRBJ2-7; 8 nucleotides line up with TRBD1. This CDR3 has 14 amino acids. CDR1 and CDR2 from the germline V gene are SQVTM and ANQGSEA. Germline trimming cut 1 base from V and 4 bases from J; bases unmatched to any gene: 6.

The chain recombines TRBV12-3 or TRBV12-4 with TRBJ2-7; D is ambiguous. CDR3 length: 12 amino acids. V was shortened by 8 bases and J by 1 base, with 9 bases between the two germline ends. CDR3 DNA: TGTGCCAGCCGCGGTGGGTCCTACGAGCAGTACTTC. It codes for CASRGGSYEQYF.

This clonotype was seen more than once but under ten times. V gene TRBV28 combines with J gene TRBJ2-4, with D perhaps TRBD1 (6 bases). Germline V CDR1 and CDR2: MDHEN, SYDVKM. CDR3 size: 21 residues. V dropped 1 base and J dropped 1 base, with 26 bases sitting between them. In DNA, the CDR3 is TGTGCCAGCAGTTTATCTCCGGCGTTTCGCGCAGGGGAATGGGCCAAAAACATTCAGTACTTC. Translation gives CASSLSPAFRAGEWAKNIQYF.

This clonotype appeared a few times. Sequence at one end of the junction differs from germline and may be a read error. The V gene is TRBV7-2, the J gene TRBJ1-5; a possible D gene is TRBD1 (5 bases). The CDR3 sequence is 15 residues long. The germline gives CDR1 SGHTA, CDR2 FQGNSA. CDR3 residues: CASSLVGVGGQPQHF. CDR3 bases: TGTGCCAGCAGTTTAGTGGGGGTGGGGGGACAGCCCCAGCATTTT.

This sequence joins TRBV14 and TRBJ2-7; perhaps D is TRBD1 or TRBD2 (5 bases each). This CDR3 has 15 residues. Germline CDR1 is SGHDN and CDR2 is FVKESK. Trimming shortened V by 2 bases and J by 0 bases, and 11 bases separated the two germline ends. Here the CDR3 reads CASSQSQGVSYEQYF. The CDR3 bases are TGTGCCAGCAGCCAATCCCAGGGAGTCTCCTACGAGCAGTACTTC. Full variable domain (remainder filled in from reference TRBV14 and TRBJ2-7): EAGVTQFPSHSVIEKGQTVTLRCDPISGHDNLYWYRRVMGKEIKFLLHFVKESKQDESGMPNNRFLAERTGGTYSTLKVQPAELEDSGVYFCASSQSQGVSYEQYFGPGTRLTVT.

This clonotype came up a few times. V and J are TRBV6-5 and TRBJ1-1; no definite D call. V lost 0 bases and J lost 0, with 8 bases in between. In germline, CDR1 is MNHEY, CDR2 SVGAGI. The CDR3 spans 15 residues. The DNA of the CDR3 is TGTGCCAGCAGTTACTCGATCTTTATGAACACTGAAGCTTTCTTT. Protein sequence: CASSYSIFMNTEAFF.

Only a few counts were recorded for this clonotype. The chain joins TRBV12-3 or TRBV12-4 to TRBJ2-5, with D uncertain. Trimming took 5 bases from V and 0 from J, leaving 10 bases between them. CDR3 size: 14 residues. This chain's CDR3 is CASSITRNQETQYF. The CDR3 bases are TGTGCCAGCAGTATCACCAGGAACCAAGAGACCCAGTACTTC.

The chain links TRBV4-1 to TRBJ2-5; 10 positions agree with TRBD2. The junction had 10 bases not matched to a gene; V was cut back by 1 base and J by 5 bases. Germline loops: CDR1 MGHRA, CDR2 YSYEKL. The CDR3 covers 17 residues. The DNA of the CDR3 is TGCGCCAGCAGCCAAGTTCCAATAGCGGGGGGCGATGAGACCCAGTACTTC. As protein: CASSQVPIAGGDETQYF.

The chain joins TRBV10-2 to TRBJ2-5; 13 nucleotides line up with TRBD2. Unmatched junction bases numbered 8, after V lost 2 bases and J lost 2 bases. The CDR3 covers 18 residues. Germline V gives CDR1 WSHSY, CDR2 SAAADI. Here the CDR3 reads CASSEGQTSGGLQETQYF. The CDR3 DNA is TGCGCCAGCAGTGAGGGTCAGACTAGCGGGGGGCTTCAAGAGACCCAGTACTTC.

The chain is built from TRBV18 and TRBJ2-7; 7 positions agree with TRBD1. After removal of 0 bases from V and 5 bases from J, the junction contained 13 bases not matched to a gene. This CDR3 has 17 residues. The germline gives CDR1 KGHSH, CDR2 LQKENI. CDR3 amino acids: CASSPPRGQSSTDEQYF. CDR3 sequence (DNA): TGTGCCAGCTCACCACCTCGGGGACAGAGTTCCACCGACGAGCAGTACTTC.

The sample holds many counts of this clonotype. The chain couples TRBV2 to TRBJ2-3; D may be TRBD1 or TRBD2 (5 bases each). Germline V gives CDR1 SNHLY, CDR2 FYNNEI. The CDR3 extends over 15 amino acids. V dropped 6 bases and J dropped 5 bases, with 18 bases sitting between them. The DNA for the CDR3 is TGTGCCAGCAGACCGTCCGGGACCTCCGGAGATACGCAGTATTTT. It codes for CASRPSGTSGDTQYF.

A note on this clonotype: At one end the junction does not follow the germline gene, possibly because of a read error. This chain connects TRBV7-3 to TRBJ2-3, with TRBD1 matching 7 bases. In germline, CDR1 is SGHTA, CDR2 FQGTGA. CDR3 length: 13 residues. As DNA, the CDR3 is TGTGCCAGCAGTTTAACAGGGGCAGATACGCAGTATTTT. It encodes CASSLTGADTQYF.

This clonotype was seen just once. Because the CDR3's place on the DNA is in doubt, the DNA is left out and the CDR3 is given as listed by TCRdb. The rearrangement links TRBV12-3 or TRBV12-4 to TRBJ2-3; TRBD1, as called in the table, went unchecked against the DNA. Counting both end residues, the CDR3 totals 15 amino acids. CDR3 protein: CASSFGTGSTDTEYF.

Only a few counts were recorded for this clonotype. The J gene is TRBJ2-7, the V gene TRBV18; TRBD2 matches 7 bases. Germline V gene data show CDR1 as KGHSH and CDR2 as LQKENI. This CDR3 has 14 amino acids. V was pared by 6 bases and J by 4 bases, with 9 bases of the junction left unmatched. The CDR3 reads CASSPGEGRYEQYF. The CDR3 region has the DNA TGTGCCAGCTCTCCCGGGGAGGGGAGATACGAGCAGTACTTC. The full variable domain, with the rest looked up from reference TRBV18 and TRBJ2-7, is NAGVMQNPRHLVRRRGQEARLRCSPMKGHSHVYWYRQLPEEGLKFMVYLQKENIIDESGMPKERFSAEFPKEGPSILRIQQVVRGDSAAYFCASSPGEGRYEQYFGPGTRLTVT.

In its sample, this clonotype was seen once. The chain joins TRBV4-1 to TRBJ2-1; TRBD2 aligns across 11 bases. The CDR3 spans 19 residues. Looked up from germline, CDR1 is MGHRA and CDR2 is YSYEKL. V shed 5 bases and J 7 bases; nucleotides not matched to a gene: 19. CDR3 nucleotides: TGCGCCAGCAGCTATGGGGCTAGCGGGGGGTGGGTAGGAGAAAATGAGCAGTTCTTC. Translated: CASSYGASGGWVGENEQFF.